The next 16 T cell receptor beta chains were all read from a single sample in a study of beta chain features in type 1 diabetes. Reverse transcribing all isolated RNA meant expressed TCRB transcripts were sequenced. Libraries were prepared by immunoSEQ multiplex PCR; TCRdb keeps only in-frame clonotypes and omits some of them. Altogether 900,000 or so clones are present, roughly 15% being singletons, with the ten largest covering 0.02% to 0.025%. The sequenced sample was naive CD4+ T cells from blood. Receptor source: a woman younger than 35 in good health.

This clone has just a few counts. The V and J genes are TRBV4-1 and TRBJ2-1; 7 bases are a match to TRBD2. Per germline, CDR1 MGHRA and CDR2 YSYEKL. The CDR3 totals 14 residues. Losses at the gene ends were 4 bases for V and 9 bases for J; bases not matched to a gene: 9. CDR3 amino acids: CASSRYGTGGEQFF. The CDR3, as DNA: TGCGCCAGCAGCCGATATGGCACGGGAGGTGAGCAGTTCTTC.

This clone was detected only a few times. CDR3 in DNA: TGTGCCATCAGAGAGGAGCGGGCCTCCTACAATGAGCAGTTCTTC. Protein sequence: CAIREERASYNEQFF. The J gene is TRBJ2-1, the V gene TRBV10-3, with D possibly TRBD2 on 6 matching bases. Germline V gives CDR1 ENHRY, CDR2 SYGVKD. V was clipped by 6 bases and J by 0 bases, with 12 bases between them. The CDR3 covers 15 residues.

This clone was counted a few times. The V call is TRBV27, the J call TRBJ2-1, with 14 nucleotides matching TRBD2. This CDR3 comprises 19 residues. V lost 5 bases to trimming and J lost 1 base; unmatched junction nucleotides: 10. Per the germline V gene, CDR1 is MNHEY and CDR2 is SMNVEV (reference sequence). Written as DNA, the CDR3 is TGTGCCAGCAGTGCGACTAGCGGGAGGGCATTCGGGTCCTACAATGAGCAGTTCTTC. Translated, it gives CASSATSGRAFGSYNEQFF.

This chain joins TRBV19 and TRBJ2-3, with D hard to call. CDR3 length: 13 amino acids. Germline lookup yields CDR1 LNHDA and CDR2 SQIVND (reference sequence). V was trimmed by 5 bases and J by 2 bases, leaving 8 bases between them. The CDR3 reads CASSARYTDTQYF. As DNA, the CDR3 is TGTGCCAGTAGTGCCAGATACACAGATACGCAGTATTTT.

In its sample, this clone was seen a few times. The rearrangement joins TRBV10-3 to TRBJ2-7; tentative D call: TRBD2 (6 bases). The germline V and J ends were trimmed by 2 bases and 6 bases, with 11 bases remaining between them. The CDR3 spans 13 residues. Per the germline V gene, CDR1 is ENHRY and CDR2 is SYGVKD. The DNA of the CDR3 is TGTGCCATCAGTGAGCCTTATAGCGGCGAGCAGTACTTC. It is translated as CAISEPYSGEQYF.

The chain employs TRBV7-6 and TRBJ2-7, with D hard to call. This CDR3 is built from 12 residues. Deletions cut 4 bases from V and 7 bases from J, with 11 bases between. Germline V CDR1 and CDR2: SGHVS, FNYEAQ. CDR3 in amino acids: CASSSDRGEQYF. The CDR3 DNA is TGTGCCAGCAGCTCCGACCGTGGGGAGCAGTACTTC.

This sequence joins TRBV5-1 and TRBJ2-5; TRBD1 agrees at 8 bases. The V and J ends lost 0 bases and 11 bases, in that order; junction bases with no gene match: 27. This CDR3 has 20 residues. The V gene's germline CDR1 is SGHRS and CDR2 YFSETQ. CDR3 residues: CASSLDRSYGARGLFNSQYF. The DNA of the CDR3 is TGCGCCAGCAGCTTGGACCGGTCATATGGGGCCAGGGGGCTTTTCAATTCTCAGTACTTC. Full variable domain (missing parts from reference TRBV5-1 and TRBJ2-5): KAGVTQTPRYLIKTRGQQVTLSCSPISGHRSVSWYQQTPGQGLQFLFEYFSETQRNKGNFPGRFSGRQFSNSRSEMNVSTLELGDSALYLCASSLDRSYGARGLFNSQYFGPGTRLLVL.

The CDR3 nucleotides are TGTGCCAGTAGTGCCAGCCACAGCCTAAACTATGGCTACACCTTC. It is translated as CASSASHSLNYGYTF. The chain couples TRBV19 to TRBJ1-2; no clear D gene. CDR1 LNHDA and CDR2 SQIVND come from the germline V gene (reference sequence). The V end lost 5 bases, the J end lost 2 bases, and 15 bases lay between the germline ends. The CDR3 contains 15 residues.

This chain connects TRBV28 to TRBJ1-2, with no clear D. Deletions cut 6 bases from V and 3 bases from J, with 14 bases between. The germline V gene has CDR1 MDHEN and CDR2 SYDVKM. The CDR3 has 14 residues. The CDR3 DNA is TGTGCCAGCAGACCGACGCACGGGGACTATGGCTACACCTTC. Amino acid sequence: CASRPTHGDYGYTF.

This clone was recorded a few times. The CDR3 DNA sequence: TGTGCCAGCAGCCAACTGGCAGGGTACCAGTACTTC. It is translated as CASSQLAGYQYF. This chain links TRBV7-3 with TRBJ2-7; the D gene is possibly TRBD1 (5 bases). The V end lost 5 bases, the J end lost 10 bases, and 15 bases lay between the germline ends. Germline V CDR1 and CDR2: SGHTA, FQGTGA. The CDR3 totals 12 residues.

The rearrangement uses TRBV28 and TRBJ2-6; unclear D gene. CDR1 and CDR2 (germline): MDHEN, SYDVKM. Trimming took off 3 bases at V and 4 bases at J, with 10 bases between the two ends. The CDR3 has 15 amino acids. The chain's CDR3 is CASSFAGSGANVLTF. The CDR3 bases are TGTGCCAGCAGTTTTGCTGGGTCCGGGGCCAACGTCCTGACTTTC.

The rearrangement joins TRBV5-6 to TRBJ2-7; D call uncertain. The CDR3 is made up of 14 amino acids. Between the trimmed V and J ends, which lost 4 bases and 2 bases, there was a span of 13 bases. In germline, CDR1 is SGHDT, CDR2 YYEEEE. The CDR3 sequence: CASSPIDKTYEQYF. The CDR3 region has the DNA TGTGCCAGCAGCCCTATAGACAAAACCTACGAGCAGTACTTC.

This clone was detected only a few times. This chain joins TRBV12-5 and TRBJ2-3; tentative D call: TRBD1 (5 bases). From germline, CDR1 is LGHNT and CDR2 FRNRAP. Trimming took 3 bases from V and 6 from J, leaving 16 bases between them. The CDR3 is 15 residues long. CDR3 sequence reads: CASGLYSGASDTQYF. In DNA, the CDR3 is TGTGCTAGTGGTTTATACTCTGGGGCCTCGGATACGCAGTATTTT.

This clone was counted between two and nine times. The V call is TRBV29-1, the J call TRBJ2-5; D may be TRBD1 (6 bases). CDR1 and CDR2 (germline): SQVTM, ANQGSEA. The V and J ends lost 0 bases and 9 bases respectively, with 35 bases between them. This CDR3 is built from 20 residues. The CDR3 DNA reads TGCAGCGTTGAAGAGGGCCGTACCCGCACTGGGACACTTCTGGTATGGGCCCAGTACTTC. Translated: CSVEEGRTRTGTLLVWAQYF.

The J gene is TRBJ2-2, the V gene TRBV11-2; TRBD2 matches at 9 bases. CDR1 and CDR2 from the germline V gene are SGHAT and FQNNGV. After removal of 3 bases from V and 6 bases from J, the junction contained 2 bases not matched to a gene. There are 14 residues in the CDR3. The chain's CDR3 is CASSFAGGSGELFF. The CDR3 region has the DNA TGTGCCAGCAGCTTCGCGGGAGGGTCCGGGGAGCTGTTTTTT.

The rearrangement links TRBV10-3 to TRBJ1-1; a possible D gene is TRBD1 (6 bases). V gave up 4 bases and J gave up 2 bases, with 11 bases separating them. Germline V gives CDR1 ENHRY, CDR2 SYGVKD. There are 14 residues in the CDR3. The CDR3 sequence is CAISAQQGNTEAFF. CDR3 nucleotide sequence: TGTGCCATCAGTGCCCAACAGGGCAACACTGAAGCTTTCTTT.